Below, one T cell receptor (beta chain) is given with its context. This CDR3 contains 12 residues. V gave up 5 bases and J gave up 18 bases; unmatched junction bases: 10. Germline V lookup: CDR1 SGHTA, CDR2 FQGTGA. Enrolled during active infection, Seattle patients were then followed longitudinally. This table comes from immunoSEQ multiplex PCR, and its TCRdb copy is limited to in-frame clones, with some not included. The table shows 300,000 to 450,000 clones, with approximately 87% occurring only once. The data originate from a study of blood T cell repertoires in COVID-19. Study-wide context: The samples span acute and convalescent COVID-19 from the United States, Italy and Spain.

The rearrangement uses TRBV7-3 and TRBJ2-6, with TRBD1 matching over 7 bases. The clonotype comes from a woman aged 60-70 years with COVID-19, enrolled during active disease. The sample consisted of peripheral blood. Here the CDR3 reads CASSLDGTAQTF. The CDR3 DNA reads TGTGCCAGCAGCCTCGATGGGACAGCCCAGACTTTC.